Listed below are T cell receptor beta chains from one sample, sequenced in a study of identical twins. TCRdb recomputed calls from the 5' RACE reads with MiXCR, one row per CDR3 protein. The sample lists approximately 210,000 distinct CDR3 sequences, less than 20% occurring once. This sample was shared with a second study, whose subject was T cells expressing NK-cell markers.

What was sequenced was CD8+ T cells sorted from blood. These receptors came from a woman between 18 and 30 years old in good health. CDR3s include the opening cysteine and the closing phenylalanine or tryptophan. D genes are given only for firm matches. Clone size is stated in some rows and not others, as once, few, many or a class when expanded.

d_call j_call v_call clone_size cdr3_nt cdr3_aa
. TRBJ2-7 TRBV12-3/TRBV12-4 . TGTGCCAGCAGTTTCGGTACAGGGAGACTTCACGAGCAGTACTTC CASSFGTGRLHEQYF
TRBD1 TRBJ2-7 TRBV2 few TGTGCCAGCAGGGGGACAGGTTCCCCCTACGAGCAGTACTTC CASRGTGSPYEQYF
. TRBJ2-1 TRBV3-1 few TGTGCCAGCAGCCCCGTGGGTAGTGTGGGCAATGAGCAGTTCTTC CASSPVGSVGNEQFF
. TRBJ1-4 TRBV7-6 few TGTGCCAGCAGCTTACCGGCCGATAATGAAAAACTGTTTTTT CASSLPADNEKLFF
. TRBJ2-4 TRBV7-2 . TGTGCCAGTTCGAGCTTTATTGGGGACAACATTCAGTACTTC CASSSFIGDNIQYF
. TRBJ2-5 TRBV7-8 . TGTGCCAGCAGCTGGACGGGACGAGAGACCCAGTACTTC CASSWTGRETQYF
. TRBJ2-7 TRBV12-3/TRBV12-4 . TGTGCCAGCACCCCAGATCTCTACGAGCAGTACTTC CASTPDLYEQYF
. TRBJ2-7 TRBV12-3/TRBV12-4 . TGTGCCAGCAGTCCGTACTACGAGCAGTACTTC CASSPYYEQYF
. TRBJ2-4 TRBV10-2 . TGCGCCAGCGATGTGGAAGGCATTCAGTACTTC CASDVEGIQYF
. TRBJ1-2 TRBV7-9 few TGTGCCAGCAGCATACAGGGTCAAGCTAACTATGGCTACACCTTC CASSIQGQANYGYTF
TRBD1 TRBJ2-1 TRBV10-3 . TGTGCCATCGGGACAGGTTACAATGAGCAGTTCTTC CAIGTGYNEQFF
TRBD2 TRBJ2-2 TRBV7-9 few TGTGCCAGCAGCTTAACTAGCGGTCACACCGGGGAGCTGTTTTTT CASSLTSGHTGELFF
. TRBJ2-7 TRBV7-6 . TGTGCCAGCAGCTACAATCAGGGGCCTTACGAGCAGTACTTC CASSYNQGPYEQYF
TRBD2 TRBJ2-3 TRBV16 . TGTGCCACGAAGAAGCGGGAGGGCCCGACAGATACGCAGTATTTT CATKKREGPTDTQYF
. TRBJ1-2 TRBV9 few TGTGCCAGCAGCGGACAAGGGACGGAATACTATGGCTACACCTTC CASSGQGTEYYGYTF
. TRBJ2-1 TRBV20-1 . TGCAGTAATAGCGGCTCCTACAATGAGCAGTTCTTC CSNSGSYNEQFF
. TRBJ2-1 TRBV29-1 few TGCAGCGTTGATCCCCATTCCTACAATGAGCAGTTCTTC CSVDPHSYNEQFF
. TRBJ2-1 TRBV29-1 few TGCAGCGTTGATGCTTTTAAGGTGGATGAGCAGTTCTTC CSVDAFKVDEQFF
TRBD2 TRBJ2-1 TRBV6-1 few TGTGCCAGCACGGGCGGGAGCTACAATGAGCAGTTCTTC CASTGGSYNEQFF
. TRBJ2-3 TRBV7-9 few TGTGCCAGCAGCTCACTAACGGGGGGCCCGGATACGCAGTATTTT CASSSLTGGPDTQYF